The rows below give T cell receptor beta chains drawn from one sample of a study of OX40 agonist ivuxolimab in advanced cancers. Profiling relied on immunoSEQ multiplex PCR, and the TCRdb table lists in-frame clones only, not all of them. The data show about 36,000 clones, 88% seen once. This specimen consisted of CD4+ or CD8+ T cells sorted from blood, obtained in a trial of the OX40 agonist ivuxolimab. All receptors derive from an adult with an advanced solid tumor such as melanoma, head and neck, liver or kidney cancer. CDR3s include the opening cysteine and the closing phenylalanine or tryptophan. Fields, in order: D gene, clone size, J gene, V gene, CDR3 DNA, CDR3 protein. D genes are given only for firm matches. The size field is filled for only some rows; it gives once, few, many or a size class.

d_call: -; clone_size: -; j_call: TRBJ2-5; v_call: TRBV28; cdr3_nt: TGTGCCAGCACCTTAAAACAGGGCCCCGGCCAGTACTTC; cdr3_aa: CASTLKQGPGQYF
d_call: -; clone_size: -; j_call: TRBJ2-7; v_call: TRBV5-1; cdr3_nt: TGCGCCAGCAGCTTGCCCGCAGGGACGCACTACGAGCAGTACTTC; cdr3_aa: CASSLPAGTHYEQYF
d_call: -; clone_size: -; j_call: TRBJ1-5; v_call: TRBV7-6; cdr3_nt: TGTGCCAGCAGCTTCGGCAGGGGCAATCAGCCCCAGCATTTT; cdr3_aa: CASSFGRGNQPQHF
d_call: TRBD2; clone_size: -; j_call: TRBJ2-1; v_call: TRBV19; cdr3_nt: TGTGCCAGTAGTAAGCGAGTCGGGACTAGCGGGTCCTACAATGAGCAGTTCTTC; cdr3_aa: CASSKRVGTSGSYNEQFF
d_call: -; clone_size: -; j_call: TRBJ2-1; v_call: TRBV19; cdr3_nt: TGTGCCAGTAGTATAGATCGGGGAGGCCCCTCCTACAATGAGCAGTTCTTC; cdr3_aa: CASSIDRGGPSYNEQFF
d_call: TRBD1; clone_size: -; j_call: TRBJ1-4; v_call: TRBV11-2; cdr3_nt: TGTGCCAGCAGCCGGGACAGGGGCAGGGAAAAACTGTTTTTT; cdr3_aa: CASSRDRGREKLFF
d_call: -; clone_size: -; j_call: TRBJ1-2; v_call: TRBV10-3; cdr3_nt: TGTGCCATCGCCGGCGGGGGGCTGAACTATGGCTACACCTTC; cdr3_aa: CAIAGGGLNYGYTF
d_call: -; clone_size: -; j_call: TRBJ1-2; v_call: TRBV30; cdr3_nt: TGTGCCTGGTTGCAGGCCAATTACTATGGCTACACCTTC; cdr3_aa: CAWLQANYYGYTF
d_call: -; clone_size: -; j_call: TRBJ1-2; v_call: TRBV30; cdr3_nt: TGTGCCTGGAGTGTACTTTGGGATCCTGCTAACTATGGCTACACCTTC; cdr3_aa: CAWSVLWDPANYGYTF
d_call: -; clone_size: -; j_call: TRBJ2-1; v_call: TRBV5-1; cdr3_nt: TGCGCCAGCAGCTTGGCTAGCATGATAAATGAGCAGTTCTTC; cdr3_aa: CASSLASMINEQFF
d_call: TRBD1; clone_size: -; j_call: TRBJ1-2; v_call: TRBV28; cdr3_nt: TGTGCCAGCAGTTTTACTCCGGGACAGGGTATCCTCCTCCTCTATGGCTACACCTTC; cdr3_aa: CASSFTPGQGILLLYGYTF
d_call: TRBD1; clone_size: -; j_call: TRBJ1-1; v_call: TRBV9; cdr3_nt: TGTGCCAGCAGCGCCTACGACAGGGGATCGGCCGATACTGAAGCTTTCTTT; cdr3_aa: CASSAYDRGSADTEAFF
d_call: -; clone_size: -; j_call: TRBJ1-5; v_call: TRBV2; cdr3_nt: TGTGCCAGCAGTAGACAGCCCAATCAGCCCCAGCATTTT; cdr3_aa: CASSRQPNQPQHF
d_call: -; clone_size: -; j_call: TRBJ1-1; v_call: TRBV18; cdr3_nt: TGTGCCAGCGGGCGGGCTCCGAACACTGAAGCTTTCTTT; cdr3_aa: CASGRAPNTEAFF
d_call: TRBD1; clone_size: -; j_call: TRBJ1-2; v_call: TRBV29-1; cdr3_nt: TGCAGCGTTGATCCAGGGACAGGCGGCCTGTATGGCTACACCTTC; cdr3_aa: CSVDPGTGGLYGYTF
d_call: -; clone_size: -; j_call: TRBJ1-1; v_call: TRBV29-1; cdr3_nt: TGCAGCGTTCTGACTGGGGGCCGAGGTCCAAACACTGAAGCTTTCTTT; cdr3_aa: CSVLTGGRGPNTEAFF
d_call: -; clone_size: -; j_call: TRBJ1-2; v_call: TRBV19; cdr3_nt: TGTGCCAGTATGTCGCCGGGACAAGCTAACTATGGCTACACCTTC; cdr3_aa: CASMSPGQANYGYTF
d_call: -; clone_size: -; j_call: TRBJ1-5; v_call: TRBV28; cdr3_nt: TGTGCCAGCAATCCTCAGGGGTTTGTGCAGCCCCAGCATTTT; cdr3_aa: CASNPQGFVQPQHF
d_call: TRBD2; clone_size: few; j_call: TRBJ2-7; v_call: TRBV5-1; cdr3_nt: TGCGCCAGCAGTCCCACTAGCGGGGAGGAGCAGTACTTC; cdr3_aa: CASSPTSGEEQYF
d_call: -; clone_size: -; j_call: TRBJ2-7; v_call: TRBV7-9; cdr3_nt: TGTGCCAGCATCCTAGACAGGACGGGACTGGGCGAGCAGTACTTC; cdr3_aa: CASILDRTGLGEQYF
d_call: -; clone_size: -; j_call: TRBJ1-5; v_call: TRBV28; cdr3_nt: TGTGCCAGCAGCTACACCCACAATCAGCCCCAGCATTTT; cdr3_aa: CASSYTHNQPQHF
d_call: TRBD2; clone_size: -; j_call: TRBJ2-5; v_call: TRBV2; cdr3_nt: TGTGCCAGCAATCGACTAGCGGGGGGTCAAGAGACCCAGTACTTC; cdr3_aa: CASNRLAGGQETQYF
d_call: -; clone_size: few; j_call: TRBJ2-7; v_call: TRBV28; cdr3_nt: TGTGCCAGCAGTATCACGGGATACGGGCAGTACTTC; cdr3_aa: CASSITGYGQYF
d_call: -; clone_size: -; j_call: TRBJ2-5; v_call: TRBV7-7; cdr3_nt: TGTGCTAGCAGCTTCTCTGGTCGGGAGACCCAGTACTTC; cdr3_aa: CASSFSGRETQYF
d_call: -; clone_size: -; j_call: TRBJ2-3; v_call: TRBV23-1; cdr3_nt: TGCGCCAGCAGTCAATCCCGAGGTCTGACAGATACGCAGTATTTT; cdr3_aa: CASSQSRGLTDTQYF
d_call: -; clone_size: -; j_call: TRBJ2-7; v_call: TRBV11-2; cdr3_nt: TGTGCCAGCACCTCCCAGAGGGGGGCGACTTCCTACGAGCAGTACTTC; cdr3_aa: CASTSQRGATSYEQYF